This is a list of T cell receptor beta chains from one sample in a study of T-cell reconstitution after alpha-beta-depleted transplantation in children. MiXCR, run by TCRdb on the PCR reads, gives a single entry per CDR3 protein. Of a few hundred thousand distinct CDR3 sequences listed, about a tenth are singletons. The material sequenced was PBMCs from the stem cell graft donor, taken from the stem cell graft. The receptors were gathered from a human donor who donated a stem cell graft to a child with acute lymphoblastic leukemia. CDR3s include the opening cysteine and the closing phenylalanine or tryptophan. Fields, in order: CDR3 DNA, CDR3 protein, clone size, J gene, D gene, V gene. A D gene is named only where the DNA matches it firmly. For some rows the clone size is stated as once, few or many, or as a class when expanded; others skip it.

TGTGCCAGCAGTCCCCAACCGGACAGGTCCGGTACGCAGTATTTT	CASSPQPDRSGTQYF	.	TRBJ2-3	TRBD1	TRBV12-3/TRBV12-4
TGTGCCAGCTCAGGCGGGACTAGCGGGGCGTACAATGAGCAGTTCTTC	CASSGGTSGAYNEQFF	many	TRBJ2-1	TRBD2	TRBV18
TGTGCCAGCAGCCTAAGACCAGCGGGGCGTATTGGCTACACCTTC	CASSLRPAGRIGYTF	few	TRBJ1-2	.	TRBV7-7
TGCGCCAGCAGCAGCGAGACAGGGGTATTTTGTTCACCCCTCCACTTT	CASSSETGVFCSPLHF	.	TRBJ1-6	TRBD1	TRBV5-1
TGTGCCAGCTCACCGCCTTCGCGGGGGCACAATGAGCAGTTCTTC	CASSPPSRGHNEQFF	.	TRBJ2-1	.	TRBV18
TGCGCCAGCGGGGCTCGGGGAGAAACTGAAGCTTTCTTT	CASGARGETEAFF	.	TRBJ1-1	.	TRBV10-2
TGTGCCAGCAGACACCGGGACTACGAGCAGTACTTC	CASRHRDYEQYF	few	TRBJ2-7	.	TRBV12-3/TRBV12-4
TGCGCCAGCAGCTTGTCGGTCGGACTCACAGATACGCAGTATTTT	CASSLSVGLTDTQYF	many	TRBJ2-3	.	TRBV5-1
TGCAGATCACAGGGGGCTGGAAACACCATATATTTT	CRSQGAGNTIYF	few	TRBJ1-3	TRBD1	TRBV20-1
TGTGCCAGCAGCACCCATTTAGGGAGGTACTTC	CASSTHLGRYF	few	TRBJ2-4	.	TRBV2
TGCAGTGCTGGGGGACAGGGAGGGGGGAACACTGAAGCTTTCTTT	CSAGGQGGGNTEAFF	few	TRBJ1-1	TRBD1	TRBV20-1
TGCACCGCCGACAGGGCGCCGCGGGAGACCCAGTACTTC	CTADRAPRETQYF	many	TRBJ2-5	TRBD1	TRBV29-1
TGTGCCAGCAGCCAAGAAGACGGGGCAGGGCCGGCTTTCTTT	CASSQEDGAGPAFF	many	TRBJ1-1	.	TRBV3-1
TGTGCCAGTCGACCGGAGACAGGGGCCGAGCAGTACTTC	CASRPETGAEQYF	many	TRBJ2-7	TRBD1	TRBV19
TGTGCCAGCAGCTTCAGGGGAGTGGGCACAGATACGCAGTATTTT	CASSFRGVGTDTQYF	many	TRBJ2-3	.	TRBV7-2
TGTGCCAGCAGCTTGCCAAATGAGCAGTTCTTC	CASSLPNEQFF	many	TRBJ2-1	.	TRBV11-2
TGTGCCAGCAGGCTAGGGGGTATGAACACTGAAGCTTTCTTT	CASRLGGMNTEAFF	medium-sized	TRBJ1-1	.	TRBV13
TGTGCCAGCAGTGAAGCAACCAATTCACCCCTCCACTTT	CASSEATNSPLHF	many	TRBJ1-6	.	TRBV2
TGCAGCGTTGCCCGGGGGATCGGGGGCTCGAACACCGGGGAGCTGTTTTTT	CSVARGIGGSNTGELFF	few	TRBJ2-2	.	TRBV29-1
TGTGCCAGCAGTTTGAGCGGGGGGGCTGGGTACGAGCAGTACTTC	CASSLSGGAGYEQYF	few	TRBJ2-7	TRBD2	TRBV12-3/TRBV12-4
TGTGCCAGCAGTACCCGACAGGGCAAACGAAACTATGGCTACACCTTC	CASSTRQGKRNYGYTF	many	TRBJ1-2	TRBD1	TRBV6-5
TGCAGCGTTGGGGGGCAGGGAAGCAATCAGCCCCAGCATTTT	CSVGGQGSNQPQHF	many	TRBJ1-5	.	TRBV29-1
TGCGCCAGCAGGCGGACAGAAGAGACCCAGTACTTC	CASRRTEETQYF	few	TRBJ2-5	.	TRBV5-1